The sequence of this TCR beta chain was determined in a study of vaccination and CD4 T cells after COVID-19. Overall study: Sampling post-COVID took place a median approximately 100 days after diagnosis (range 35 to 161).

Remarks on this clonotype: The target antigen is unknown.

CD4+ T cells that had been cultured provided DNA sequenced with the Oncomine TCR Beta short-read assay. MiXCR, applied by TCRdb to the PCR reads, yields one record per CDR3 protein. In the table there are approximately 20,000 distinct CDR3 sequences, approximately 40% of which are singletons. The V end was cut by 2 bases, the J end by 6 bases, with 10 bases between. Germline values: CDR1 MNHEY, CDR2 SMNVEV (reference sequence). The CDR3 covers 13 residues. The treatment is: roughly 10-day PBMC culture with coronavirus spike peptide pools or control peptides (ViraFEST assay). The chain employs TRBV27 and TRBJ1-1; unclear D gene. The sequence was obtained from a human donor who had recovered from COVID-19. This material consisted of CD4+ T cells from blood, cultured in vitro, taken after SARS-CoV-2 vaccination. CDR3 protein: CASSLERLAEAFF. CDR3 DNA: TGTGCCAGCAGTTTAGAGAGGCTGGCTGAAGCTTTCTTT.